A selection of T cell receptor beta chains follows, all from one sample in a study of T cell changes during pregnancy in multiple sclerosis. Libraries were prepared by immunoSEQ multiplex PCR; TCRdb keeps only in-frame clonotypes and omits some of them. The table lists around 75,000 clones, roughly 90% of them singletons, with about 0.9% in the top ten. The sequencing used peripheral blood, collected in the first trimester of pregnancy. The source is a female donor in good health, enrolled as a control in a pregnancy study. Each CDR3 is given without its conserved first and last residue. The order of the fields is J gene, D gene, V gene, CDR3 protein. A D gene is named only where the DNA matches it firmly.

j_call: TRBJ2-3
d_call: .
v_call: TRBV15
cdr3_aa: ATSFRTGADTQY

j_call: TRBJ1-1
d_call: .
v_call: TRBV27
cdr3_aa: ASSFGGPNTEAF

j_call: TRBJ2-2
d_call: .
v_call: TRBV7-9
cdr3_aa: ASSLSGRNTGELF

j_call: TRBJ2-3
d_call: .
v_call: TRBV20-1
cdr3_aa: SARFRDTQY

j_call: TRBJ2-7
d_call: .
v_call: TRBV6-5
cdr3_aa: ASSVRGHEQY

j_call: TRBJ2-3
d_call: .
v_call: TRBV21-1
cdr3_aa: ASSKVNSRSYRGRDTQY

j_call: TRBJ1-5
d_call: TRBD1
v_call: TRBV18
cdr3_aa: ASSLTGGLGQPQH

j_call: TRBJ1-2
d_call: .
v_call: TRBV5-1
cdr3_aa: ASSPGQSYGYT

j_call: TRBJ2-7
d_call: .
v_call: TRBV4-3
cdr3_aa: ASSHYWGTTAPSYEQY

j_call: TRBJ1-1
d_call: .
v_call: TRBV28
cdr3_aa: ASSQDTGNQAF

j_call: TRBJ1-1
d_call: .
v_call: TRBV6-5
cdr3_aa: ASTGNLNTEAF

j_call: TRBJ2-4
d_call: TRBD1
v_call: TRBV6-5
cdr3_aa: ASRDRDIAKNIQY

j_call: TRBJ2-1
d_call: TRBD2
v_call: TRBV2
cdr3_aa: ASIRTSGVNNEQF

j_call: TRBJ2-7
d_call: .
v_call: TRBV2
cdr3_aa: ASSPPLSSVTYEQY

j_call: TRBJ2-7
d_call: TRBD1
v_call: TRBV5-1
cdr3_aa: ASSLVLAGGYDEQY

j_call: TRBJ1-2
d_call: .
v_call: TRBV19
cdr3_aa: ASSGWRKYGYT

j_call: TRBJ1-3
d_call: TRBD1
v_call: TRBV6-1
cdr3_aa: ASDQGGSGNTIY

j_call: TRBJ2-2
d_call: TRBD2
v_call: TRBV4-1
cdr3_aa: ASSQRGLAGGNTGELF

j_call: TRBJ2-3
d_call: TRBD2
v_call: TRBV25-1
cdr3_aa: ASSELTSGDTDTQY

j_call: TRBJ1-4
d_call: .
v_call: TRBV6-5
cdr3_aa: ASSYGGEEKLF

j_call: TRBJ2-1
d_call: TRBD1
v_call: TRBV7-9
cdr3_aa: ASSTWTGGANEQF

j_call: TRBJ1-6
d_call: TRBD1
v_call: TRBV18
cdr3_aa: ASSPDRAGNSPLH

j_call: TRBJ2-7
d_call: .
v_call: TRBV28
cdr3_aa: ATRTDTYEQY

j_call: TRBJ2-3
d_call: .
v_call: TRBV27
cdr3_aa: ASSVPLSRGTTDTQY

j_call: TRBJ2-5
d_call: .
v_call: TRBV5-1
cdr3_aa: ASSLGGLRGHQETQY

j_call: TRBJ1-4
d_call: TRBD1
v_call: TRBV4-1
cdr3_aa: ASSLGQDSTNEKLF

j_call: TRBJ1-1
d_call: .
v_call: TRBV27
cdr3_aa: ASSHSGANTEAF

j_call: TRBJ2-3
d_call: TRBD2
v_call: TRBV6-4
cdr3_aa: ASSDSGGPDTQY

j_call: TRBJ1-1
d_call: .
v_call: TRBV9
cdr3_aa: ASSPRLNTEAF

j_call: TRBJ2-3
d_call: .
v_call: TRBV7-6
cdr3_aa: ASSPQPGGRIDTQY

j_call: TRBJ1-4
d_call: .
v_call: TRBV7-2
cdr3_aa: ASSLRTGGAEKLF

j_call: TRBJ1-6
d_call: TRBD1
v_call: TRBV11-2
cdr3_aa: ASSWTGHNSPLH